This note documents a single T cell receptor beta chain sequence. Some clones are missing from TCRdb's copy, which holds only in-frame ones; the method was immunoSEQ multiplex PCR. The data hold 100,000 to 110,000 clones, with approximately 90% observed a single time. This record comes from a study of blood T cell repertoires in COVID-19. Across the whole study: Sources were T cells, B-cell-depleted T cells, or PBMCs; the material itself was cDNA or gDNA.

The germline V gene encodes CDR1 LGHDT and CDR2 YNNKEL (reference sequence). The CDR3 spans 16 residues. Trimming took off 4 bases at V and 5 bases at J, with 20 bases between the two ends. J is TRBJ1-2 and V is TRBV3-1 (or the pseudogene TRBV3-2); D is possibly TRBD1 (6 bases). The origin of this receptor is a man aged 50 or older with active COVID-19. Material for sequencing was peripheral blood. CDR3 DNA: TGTGCCAGCAGCCCCACCCACAGGGTAGGCCTTTATGGCTACACCTTC. Translation: CASSPTHRVGLYGYTF.